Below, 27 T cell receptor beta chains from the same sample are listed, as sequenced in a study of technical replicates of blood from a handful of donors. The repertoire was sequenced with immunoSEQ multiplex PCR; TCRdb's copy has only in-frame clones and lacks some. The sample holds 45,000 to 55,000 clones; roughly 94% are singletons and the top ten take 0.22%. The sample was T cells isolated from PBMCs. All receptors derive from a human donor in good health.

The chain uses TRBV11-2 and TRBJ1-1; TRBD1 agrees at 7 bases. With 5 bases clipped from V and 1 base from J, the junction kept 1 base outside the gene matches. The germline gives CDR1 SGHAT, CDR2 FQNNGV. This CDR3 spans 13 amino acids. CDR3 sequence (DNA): TGTGCCAGCAGCCAGGGGGGGAACACTGAAGCTTTCTTT. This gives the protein CASSQGGNTEAFF.

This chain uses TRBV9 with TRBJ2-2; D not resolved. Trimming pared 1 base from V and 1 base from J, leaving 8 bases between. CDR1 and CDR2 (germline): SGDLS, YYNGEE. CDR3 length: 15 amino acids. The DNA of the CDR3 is TGTGCCAGCAGCGTACGGTTCGGGAACACCGGGGAGCTGTTTTTT. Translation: CASSVRFGNTGELFF.

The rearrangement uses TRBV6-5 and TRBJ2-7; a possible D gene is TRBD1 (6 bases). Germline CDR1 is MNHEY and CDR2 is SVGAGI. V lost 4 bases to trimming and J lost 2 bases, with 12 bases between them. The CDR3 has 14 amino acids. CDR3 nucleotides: TGTGCCAGCAGTTCCCCCAGGGGACCCTACGAGCAGTACTTC. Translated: CASSSPRGPYEQYF.

The CDR3 region is CASSSLSGTSYEQYF. The CDR3 DNA reads TGTGCCAGCAGCTCCTTGAGCGGGACCAGCTACGAGCAGTACTTC. This chain uses TRBV11-2 with TRBJ2-7; 7 bases agree with TRBD2. Germline lookup yields CDR1 SGHAT and CDR2 FQNNGV. V dropped 4 bases and J dropped 3; count of bases not matched to a gene: 9. CDR3 length equals 15 residues.

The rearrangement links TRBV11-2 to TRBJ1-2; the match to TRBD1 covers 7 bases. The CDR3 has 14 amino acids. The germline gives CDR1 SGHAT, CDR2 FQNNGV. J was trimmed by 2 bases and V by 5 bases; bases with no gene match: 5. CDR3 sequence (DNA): TGTGCCAGCAGCCCGGCGGGACAGAACTATGGCTACACCTTC. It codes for CASSPAGQNYGYTF. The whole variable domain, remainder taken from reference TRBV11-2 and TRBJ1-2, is EAGVAQSPRYKIIEKRQSVAFWCNPISGHATLYWYQQILGQGPKLLIQFQNNGVVDDSQLPKDRFSAERLKGVDSTLKIQPAKLEDSAVYLCASSPAGQNYGYTFGSGTRLTVV.

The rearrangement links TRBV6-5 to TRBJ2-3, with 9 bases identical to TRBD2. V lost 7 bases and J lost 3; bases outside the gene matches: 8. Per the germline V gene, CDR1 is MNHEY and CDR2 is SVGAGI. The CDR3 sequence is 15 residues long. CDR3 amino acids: CASKAGGLLTDTQYF. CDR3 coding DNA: TGTGCCAGCAAAGCGGGAGGACTACTTACAGATACGCAGTATTTT.

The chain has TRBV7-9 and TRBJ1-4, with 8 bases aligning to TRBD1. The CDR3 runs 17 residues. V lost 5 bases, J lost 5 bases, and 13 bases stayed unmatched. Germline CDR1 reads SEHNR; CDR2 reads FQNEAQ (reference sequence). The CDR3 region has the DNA TGTGCCAGCAGCCCGCCGGGACAGGCTCCATTCAATGAAAAACTGTTTTTT. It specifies CASSPPGQAPFNEKLFF.

This chain's CDR3 is CASSLTAGGPREQFF. CDR3 nucleotide sequence: TGTGCCAGCAGCTTAACAGCGGGAGGGCCGCGCGAGCAGTTCTTC. The chain employs TRBV7-8 and TRBJ2-1; 10 nucleotides align to TRBD2. The CDR3 loop spans 15 amino acids. Germline CDR1 and CDR2: SGHVS and FQNEAQ. The junction had 8 bases not matched to a gene; V was cut back by 2 bases and J by 10 bases.

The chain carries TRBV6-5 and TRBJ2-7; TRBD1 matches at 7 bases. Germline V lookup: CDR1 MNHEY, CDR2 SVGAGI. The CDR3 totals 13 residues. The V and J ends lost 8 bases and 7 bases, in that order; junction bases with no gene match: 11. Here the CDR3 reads CASRTGSEWEQYF. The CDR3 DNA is TGTGCCAGCCGGACAGGCAGCGAGTGGGAGCAGTACTTC.

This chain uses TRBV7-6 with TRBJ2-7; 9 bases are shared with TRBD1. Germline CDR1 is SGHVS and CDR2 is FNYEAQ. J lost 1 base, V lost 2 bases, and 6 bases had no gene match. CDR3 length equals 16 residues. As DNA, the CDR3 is TGTGCCAGCAGCTTAAACTTCGGGACAGGGTCCTACGAGCAGTACTTC. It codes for CASSLNFGTGSYEQYF.

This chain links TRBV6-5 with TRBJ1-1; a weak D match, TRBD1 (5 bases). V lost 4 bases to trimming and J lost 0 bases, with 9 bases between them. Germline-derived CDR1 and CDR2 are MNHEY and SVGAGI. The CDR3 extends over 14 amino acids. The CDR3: CASSSRQLNTEAFF. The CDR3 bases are TGTGCCAGCAGTTCTCGACAGCTGAACACTGAAGCTTTCTTT.

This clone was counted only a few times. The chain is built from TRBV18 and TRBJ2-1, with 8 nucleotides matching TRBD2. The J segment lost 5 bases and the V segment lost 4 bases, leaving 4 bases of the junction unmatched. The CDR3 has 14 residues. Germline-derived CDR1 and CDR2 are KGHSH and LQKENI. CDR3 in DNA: TGTGCCAGCTCACGAGCGGGAGCCGACAATGAGCAGTTCTTC. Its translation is CASSRAGADNEQFF. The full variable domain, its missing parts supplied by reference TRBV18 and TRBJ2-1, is NAGVMQNPRHLVRRRGQEARLRCSPMKGHSHVYWYRQLPEEGLKFMVYLQKENIIDESGMPKERFSAEFPKEGPSILRIQQVVRGDSAAYFCASSRAGADNEQFFGPGTRLTVL.

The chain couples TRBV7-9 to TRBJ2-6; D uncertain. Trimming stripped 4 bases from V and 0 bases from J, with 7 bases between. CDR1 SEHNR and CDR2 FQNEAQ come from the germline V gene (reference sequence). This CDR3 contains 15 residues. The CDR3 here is CASSWPASGANVLTF. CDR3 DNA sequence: TGTGCCAGCAGCTGGCCTGCCTCTGGGGCCAACGTCCTGACTTTC.

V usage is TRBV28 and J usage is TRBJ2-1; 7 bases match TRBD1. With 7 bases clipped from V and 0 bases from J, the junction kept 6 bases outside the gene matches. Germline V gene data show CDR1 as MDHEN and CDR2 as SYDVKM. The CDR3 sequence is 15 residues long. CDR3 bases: TGTGCCAGCATTCCCGACAGGGACTCCTACAATGAGCAGTTCTTC. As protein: CASIPDRDSYNEQFF.

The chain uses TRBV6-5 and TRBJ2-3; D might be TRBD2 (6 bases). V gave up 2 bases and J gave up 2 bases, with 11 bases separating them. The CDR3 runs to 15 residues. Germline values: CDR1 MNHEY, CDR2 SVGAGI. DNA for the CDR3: TGTGCCAGCAGTTACGGTTCGGGAGACACAGATACGCAGTATTTT. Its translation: CASSYGSGDTDTQYF.

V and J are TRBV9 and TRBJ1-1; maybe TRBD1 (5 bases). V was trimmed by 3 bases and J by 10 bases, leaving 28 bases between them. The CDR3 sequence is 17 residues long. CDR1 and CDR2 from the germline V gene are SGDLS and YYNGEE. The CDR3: CASSESPIGQGWKGAFF. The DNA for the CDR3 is TGTGCCAGCAGCGAATCCCCTATTGGGCAGGGTTGGAAGGGAGCTTTCTTT. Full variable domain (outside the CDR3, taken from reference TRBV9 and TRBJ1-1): DSGVTQTPKHLITATGQRVTLRCSPRSGDLSVYWYQQSLDQGLQFLIQYYNGEERAKGNILERFSAQQFPDLHSELNLSSLELGDSALYFCASSESPIGQGWKGAFFGQGTRLTVV.

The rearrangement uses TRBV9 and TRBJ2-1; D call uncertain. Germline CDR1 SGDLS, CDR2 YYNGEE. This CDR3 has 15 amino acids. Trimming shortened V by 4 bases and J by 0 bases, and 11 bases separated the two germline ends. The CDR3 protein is CASSRAASSYNEQFF. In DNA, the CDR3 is TGTGCCAGCAGCAGAGCTGCGAGCTCCTACAATGAGCAGTTCTTC.

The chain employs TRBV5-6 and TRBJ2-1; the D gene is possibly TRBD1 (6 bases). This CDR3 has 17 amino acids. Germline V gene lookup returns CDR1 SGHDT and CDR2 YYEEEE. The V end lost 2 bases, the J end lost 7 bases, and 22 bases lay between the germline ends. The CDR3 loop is CASSFQYRVDFGNEQFF. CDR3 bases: TGTGCCAGCAGCTTTCAATACAGGGTGGATTTTGGGAATGAGCAGTTCTTC.

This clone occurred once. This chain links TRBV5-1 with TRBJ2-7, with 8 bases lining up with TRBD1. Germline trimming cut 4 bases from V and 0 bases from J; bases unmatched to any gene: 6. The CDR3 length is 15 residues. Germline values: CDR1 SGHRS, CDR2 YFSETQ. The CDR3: CASSKGTGSSYEQYF. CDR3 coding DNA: TGCGCCAGCAGCAAGGGGACAGGAAGCTCCTACGAGCAGTACTTC.

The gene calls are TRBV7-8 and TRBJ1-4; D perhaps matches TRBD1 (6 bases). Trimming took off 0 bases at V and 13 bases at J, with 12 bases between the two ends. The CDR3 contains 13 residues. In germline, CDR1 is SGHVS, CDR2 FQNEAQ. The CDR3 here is CASSLAVGHPLFF. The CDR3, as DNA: TGTGCCAGCAGCTTAGCGGTGGGACACCCACTGTTTTTT.

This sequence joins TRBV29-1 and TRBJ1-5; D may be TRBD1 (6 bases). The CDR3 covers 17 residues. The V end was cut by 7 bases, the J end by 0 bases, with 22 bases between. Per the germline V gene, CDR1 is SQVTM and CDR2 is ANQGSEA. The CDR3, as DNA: TGCAGCGCCAACGAGGGGGGGGGCCCGCTTAGCAATCAGCCCCAGCATTTT. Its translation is CSANEGGGPLSNQPQHF.

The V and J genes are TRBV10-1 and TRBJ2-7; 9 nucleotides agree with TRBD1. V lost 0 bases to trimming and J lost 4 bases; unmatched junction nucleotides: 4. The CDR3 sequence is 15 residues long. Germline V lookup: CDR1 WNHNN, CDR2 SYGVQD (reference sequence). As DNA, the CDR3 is TGCGCCAGCAGTGAGTCCACAGGGGGCTTTTACGAGCAGTACTTC. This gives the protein CASSESTGGFYEQYF.

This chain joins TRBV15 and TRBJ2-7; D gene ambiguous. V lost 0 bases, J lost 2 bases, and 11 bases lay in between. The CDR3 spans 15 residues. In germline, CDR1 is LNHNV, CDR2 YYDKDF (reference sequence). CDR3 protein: CATSRDETVTYEQYF. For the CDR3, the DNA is TGTGCCACCAGCAGAGATGAAACGGTTACCTACGAGCAGTACTTC.

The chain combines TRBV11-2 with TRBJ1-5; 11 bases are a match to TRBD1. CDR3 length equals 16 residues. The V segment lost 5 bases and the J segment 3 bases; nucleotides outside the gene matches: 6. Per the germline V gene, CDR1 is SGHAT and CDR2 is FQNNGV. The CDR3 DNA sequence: TGTGCCAGCAGCAACTCGGGACAGGGGGACAATCAGCCCCAGCATTTT. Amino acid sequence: CASSNSGQGDNQPQHF.

CDR3 sequence reads: CASSLASGSDTQYF. CDR3 sequence (DNA): TGTGCCAGCAGTCTAGCGTCGGGTTCTGATACGCAGTATTTT. The chain uses TRBV9 and TRBJ2-3, with D perhaps matching TRBD2 (6 bases). CDR1 SGDLS and CDR2 YYNGEE come from the germline V gene. Trimming stripped 5 bases from V and 6 bases from J, with 16 bases between. The CDR3 is 14 residues long.

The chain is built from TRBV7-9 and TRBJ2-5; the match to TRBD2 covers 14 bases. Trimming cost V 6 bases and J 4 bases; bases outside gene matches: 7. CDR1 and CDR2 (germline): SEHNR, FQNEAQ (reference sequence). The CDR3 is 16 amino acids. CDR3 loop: CASSSGLAGGSETQYF. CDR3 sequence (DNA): TGTGCCAGCAGTTCCGGACTAGCGGGGGGCTCAGAGACCCAGTACTTC.

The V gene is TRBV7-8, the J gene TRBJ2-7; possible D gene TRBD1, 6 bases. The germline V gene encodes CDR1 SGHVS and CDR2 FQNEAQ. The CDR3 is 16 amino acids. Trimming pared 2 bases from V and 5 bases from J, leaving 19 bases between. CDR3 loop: CASSLKYGQGLDEQYF. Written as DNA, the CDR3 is TGTGCCAGCAGCTTAAAATACGGGCAGGGGTTAGACGAGCAGTACTTC.